One sample yielded the 23 T cell receptor beta chains listed below, sequenced in a study of graft-versus-host responses after intestinal transplantation. These receptors are not linked to any known antigen. Some clones are missing from TCRdb's copy, which holds only in-frame ones; the method was immunoSEQ multiplex PCR. The sample lists tens of thousands of clones, approximately 80% occurring once. The sequencing used unstimulated CD4+ T cells sorted from spleen or lymph node cells, collected before transplant. These receptors came from a human donor who was the organ donor for an intestinal transplant.

This rearrangement joins TRBV4-2 to TRBJ2-3, with TRBD2 matching over 9 bases. This CDR3 comprises 18 residues. From germline, CDR1 is LGHNA and CDR2 YNFKEQ. V was pared by 0 bases and J by 0 bases, with 7 bases of the junction left unmatched. In nucleotides, the CDR3 is TGTGCCAGCAGCCAAGACCGCCTAGCGGGGTCTAGCACAGATACGCAGTATTTT. Its protein product is CASSQDRLAGSSTDTQYF.

The chain has TRBV6-5 and TRBJ1-6; 7 nucleotides agree with TRBD1. V was clipped by 9 bases and J by 5 bases; unmatched bases: 10. Germline V gives CDR1 MNHEY, CDR2 SVGAGI. The CDR3 runs 15 residues. The CDR3 is CASTIYRGNNSPLHF. The CDR3 DNA sequence: TGTGCCAGTACAATTTACAGGGGAAATAATTCACCCCTCCACTTT.

The gene calls are TRBV7-3 and TRBJ2-1, with 12 bases matching TRBD2. The CDR3 runs to 15 residues. Trimming at V came to 5 bases and at J to 4 bases, leaving 3 bases not matched to a gene. Germline lookup yields CDR1 SGHTA and CDR2 FQGTGA. Here the CDR3 reads CASSRLAGEYNEQFF. The CDR3 coding sequence is TGTGCCAGCAGCAGACTAGCGGGGGAATACAATGAGCAGTTCTTC.

The chain links TRBV5-4 to TRBJ1-4; TRBD1 agrees at 7 bases. V lost 4 bases to trimming and J lost 10 bases; unmatched junction nucleotides: 7. CDR1 is SGHNT and CDR2 is YYREEE in the germline V gene (reference sequence). This CDR3 has 13 amino acids. CDR3 protein: CASSQDRERKLFF. The CDR3, as DNA: TGTGCCAGCAGCCAAGACAGGGAGAGAAAACTGTTTTTT.

J is TRBJ1-3 and V is TRBV28; perhaps TRBD1 as D (5 bases). Trimming left V 5 bases short and J 2 bases short, with 13 bases between. Germline V gives CDR1 MDHEN, CDR2 SYDVKM. CDR3 size: 15 residues. The CDR3 region has the DNA TGTGCCAGCAGTCTTTCAGGGTCTCCTGGAAACACCATATATTTT. This gives the protein CASSLSGSPGNTIYF.

The chain joins TRBV27 to TRBJ2-1, with D possibly being TRBD2 (5 bases). Trimming shortened V by 6 bases and J by 0 bases, and 27 bases separated the two germline ends. The CDR3 sequence is 20 residues long. CDR1 is MNHEY, CDR2 SMNVEV, per germline (reference sequence). CDR3: CASSPDPFGSGRSSYNEQFF. As DNA, the CDR3 is TGTGCCAGCAGCCCGGATCCCTTCGGGTCGGGGAGAAGCTCCTACAATGAGCAGTTCTTC.

The chain combines TRBV28 with TRBJ2-5; the match to TRBD1 covers 12 bases. Germline V gene lookup returns CDR1 MDHEN and CDR2 SYDVKM. Trimming at V came to 5 bases and at J to 5 bases, leaving 6 bases not matched to a gene. The CDR3 totals 15 residues. CDR3 residues: CASSDRDRGLETQYF. CDR3 DNA sequence: TGTGCCAGCAGTGACCGGGACAGGGGGCTGGAGACCCAGTACTTC.

The chain couples TRBV25-1 to TRBJ2-3, with D possibly matching TRBD1 (5 bases). Germline V CDR1 and CDR2: MGHDK, SYGVNS. The V and J ends lost 1 base and 4 bases respectively, with 9 bases between them. The CDR3 contains 14 residues. The CDR3 reads CASSESGSSDTQYF. CDR3 nucleotide sequence: TGTGCCAGCAGTGAATCAGGGTCTTCAGATACGCAGTATTTT.

The chain joins TRBV11-2 to TRBJ2-7; TRBD1 matches 8 bases. Unmatched junction bases numbered 3, after V lost 4 bases and J lost 4 bases. The length of the CDR3 is 13 residues. Germline V CDR1 and CDR2: SGHAT, FQNNGV. CDR3 DNA sequence: TGTGCCAGCAGCTGGACAGGGCAATACGAGCAGTACGTC. Translation: CASSWTGQYEQYV.

This chain connects TRBV9 to TRBJ2-2; D is undetermined. Trimming left V 1 base short and J 5 bases short, with 12 bases between. The CDR3 covers 15 residues. Germline loops: CDR1 SGDLS, CDR2 YYNGEE. CDR3 DNA: TGTGCCAGCAGCGTAAGCCCTATAGCAACCGGGGAGCTGTTTTTT. It is translated as CASSVSPIATGELFF.

The rearrangement joins TRBV15 to TRBJ2-3; 7 nucleotides agree with TRBD2. Germline CDR1 is LNHNV and CDR2 is YYDKDF (reference sequence). This CDR3 is built from 17 residues. V dropped 3 bases and J dropped 3; count of bases not matched to a gene: 12. CDR3 sequence reads: CATSRSRVGGGTDTQYF. CDR3 DNA: TGTGCCACCAGCAGGTCCAGGGTAGGCGGGGGTACAGATACGCAGTATTTT.

The CDR3 here is CASSQDPLGGGRTQYF. CDR3 coding DNA: TGCGCCAGCAGCCAAGACCCCCTGGGCGGGGGCCGAACCCAGTACTTC. The chain couples TRBV4-1 to TRBJ2-5; TRBD2 is a possible D gene (7 bases). V was cut by 0 bases and J by 8 bases, with 19 bases left in between. This CDR3 spans 16 amino acids. In germline, CDR1 is MGHRA, CDR2 YSYEKL.

The chain carries TRBV18 and TRBJ2-6, with 9 bases that match TRBD1. After removal of 2 bases from V and 2 bases from J, the junction contained 4 bases not matched to a gene. Per the germline V gene, CDR1 is KGHSH and CDR2 is LQKENI. This CDR3 has 17 residues. This chain's CDR3 is CASSPGTGSTGANVLTF. The CDR3 region has the DNA TGTGCCAGCTCACCAGGGACAGGGTCTACTGGGGCCAACGTCCTGACTTTC.

V gene TRBV9 combines with J gene TRBJ2-5; 10 bases are a match to TRBD2. The CDR3 has 16 amino acids. Germline values: CDR1 SGDLS, CDR2 YYNGEE. Unmatched junction bases numbered 4, after V lost 0 bases and J lost 2 bases. CDR3 DNA: TGTGCCAGCAGCGTAGTTGCTAGCGGGGGTCAAGAGACCCAGTACTTC. Amino acids: CASSVVASGGQETQYF.

This clone has only a few counts. The chain links TRBV2 to TRBJ2-3; D perhaps matches TRBD2 (6 bases). Germline V gives CDR1 SNHLY, CDR2 FYNNEI. Between the trimmed V and J ends, which lost 7 bases and 2 bases, there was a span of 16 bases. There are 15 residues in the CDR3. The CDR3 DNA reads as TGTGCCAGCAAGGAGGCGGGGACGTACACAGATACGCAGTATTTT. Translating it yields CASKEAGTYTDTQYF.

There are a few counts of this clone. The chain links TRBV14 to TRBJ1-6; TRBD1 agrees at 9 bases. The CDR3 contains 15 residues. The J segment lost 9 bases and the V segment lost 4 bases, leaving 7 bases of the junction unmatched. The germline V gene has CDR1 SGHDN and CDR2 FVKESK. The CDR3 bases are TGTGCCAGCAGCCCACCGACAGGGGGAGGTTCACCCCTCCACTTT. It codes for CASSPPTGGGSPLHF.

This chain links TRBV9 with TRBJ1-4, with TRBD1 matching over 7 bases. The V gene end was trimmed by 0 bases and the J gene end by 7 bases; junction bases not matched to a gene: 3. CDR3 size: 14 residues. Germline V gene data show CDR1 as SGDLS and CDR2 as YYNGEE. The CDR3, as DNA: TGTGCCAGCAGCGTAGGACAGGGAAGTGAAAAACTGTTTTTT. Translating it yields CASSVGQGSEKLFF.

The V and J genes are TRBV7-2 and TRBJ1-2; D perhaps matches TRBD1 (5 bases). With 5 bases removed from V and 2 bases from J, the gap between germline ends came to 9 bases. The CDR3 has 13 residues. Germline values: CDR1 SGHTA, CDR2 FQGNSA. This CDR3 reads CASSLRQNYGYTF. The CDR3 DNA reads TGTGCCAGCAGCCTAAGACAGAACTATGGCTACACCTTC.

The chain employs TRBV28 and TRBJ1-5; 9 nucleotides agree with TRBD1. The V gene end was trimmed by 5 bases and the J gene end by 5 bases; junction bases not matched to a gene: 7. The CDR3 length is 15 residues. Germline V gives CDR1 MDHEN, CDR2 SYDVKM. The CDR3 DNA reads TGTGCCAGCAGTAAACCGGGACAGGGCCATCAGCCCCAGCATTTT. Amino acids: CASSKPGQGHQPQHF.

This chain joins TRBV10-1 and TRBJ2-2; a weak D match, TRBD2 (7 bases). The germline V gene has CDR1 WNHNN and CDR2 SYGVQD (reference sequence). The CDR3 sequence is 15 residues long. Trimming pared 5 bases from V and 2 bases from J, leaving 12 bases between. The CDR3 DNA reads TGCGCCAGCAGTCCGGGGGGCCAAAACACCGGGGAGCTGTTTTTT. Its protein is CASSPGGQNTGELFF.

V usage is TRBV5-1 and J usage is TRBJ1-1, with TRBD1 identical over 8 bases. Germline loops: CDR1 SGHRS, CDR2 YFSETQ. The ends lost 5 bases at V and 6 bases at J; junction bases unmatched: 6. The CDR3 has 13 residues. CDR3 DNA: TGCGCCAGCAGACAGGGGGGGGTGGCTGAAGCTTTCTTT. This encodes CASRQGGVAEAFF.

V and J are TRBV11-1 and TRBJ2-2; 7 nucleotides line up with TRBD2. From germline, CDR1 is SGHAT and CDR2 FQDESV (reference sequence). This CDR3 contains 14 residues. The J segment lost 4 bases and the V segment lost 2 bases, leaving 1 base of the junction unmatched. The DNA for the CDR3 is TGTGCCAGCAGCTTACGCGGGAGCACCGGGGAGCTGTTTTTT. Encoded protein: CASSLRGSTGELFF.

The J gene is TRBJ1-6, the V gene TRBV28; D uncertain. Germline V gene sequence: CDR1 MDHEN, CDR2 SYDVKM. This CDR3 is built from 15 residues. CDR3 in amino acids: CGAGRREIGNSPLHF. CDR3 in DNA: TGTGGAGCCGGAAGGAGGGAAATAGGGAATTCACCCCTCCACTTT.